The TCR beta chain under discussion was sequenced for a study of cytomegalovirus exposure and HLA in healthy donors. V lost 0 bases, J lost 1 base, and 12 bases lay in between. CDR1 MDHEN and CDR2 SYDVKM come from the germline V gene. The CDR3 runs 16 residues. The PCR contained 60 Vbeta and 13 Jbeta primers. The data were produced by immunoSEQ multiplex PCR, yet TCRdb's version contains in-frame clones alone and is incomplete. Among about 150,000 clones listed, around 74% were seen once. This clone was picked up a small number of times. The clonotype comes from a man in his late teens or twenties in good health and CMV-seropositive. The specimen was PBMCs. This chain connects TRBV28 to TRBJ1-1; perhaps TRBD1 as D (5 bases). The CDR3 coding sequence is TGTGCCAGCAGTTTATGGGGGGGAGGGAAGAACACTGAAGCTTTCTTT. Translating gives CASSLWGGGKNTEAFF.